The rows below give T cell receptor beta chains drawn from one sample of a study of shared clonotypes between healthy human individuals. TCRdb keeps only in-frame clones here, not all; method: immunoSEQ multiplex PCR. The sample includes roughly 1.5 million clones, 98% of them seen just once. Sequencing was done on a sample of naive CD4+ T cells sorted from blood. These receptors all come from a man aged 30 to 39 in good health. The CDR3 runs from the conserved cysteine through the conserved F or W. The order of the fields is CDR3 length, clone size, J gene, V gene, D gene, CDR3 DNA, CDR3 protein. A D gene is named only where the DNA matches it firmly. Rows may omit the clone size; those that give it use once, few, many or a size class.

18 | . | TRBJ2-5 | TRBV11-2 | TRBD1 | TGTGCCAGCAGCTTAGATTGGGTGAAAATCGGACAGGCAAGGGCCCAGTACTTC | CASSLDWVKIGQARAQYF
13 | . | TRBJ2-7 | TRBV21-1 | . | TGTGCCAGCAGCAAATATGACAGCTACGAGCAGTACTTC | CASSKYDSYEQYF
12 | . | TRBJ1-5 | TRBV10-1 | . | TGCGCCAGCAGTGAGTCGTTTCAGCCCCAGCATTTT | CASSESFQPQHF
15 | . | TRBJ2-7 | TRBV18 | . | TGTGCCAGCGCCCGAGGTATACCGGAACTCTACGAGCAGTACTTC | CASARGIPELYEQYF
15 | . | TRBJ1-2 | TRBV4-1 | . | TGCGCCAGCAGTCCGAACGGACAGACTCTATATGGCTACACCTTC | CASSPNGQTLYGYTF
14 | . | TRBJ1-5 | TRBV6-1 | TRBD1 | TGTGCCAGCAGTACCACCGGGACAGGGTATGGCCAGCATTTT | CASSTTGTGYGQHF
15 | once | TRBJ1-2 | TRBV19 | TRBD1 | TGTGCCAGTAGTGCGACAGGGGGCCCCGCTCAGGGCTACACCTTC | CASSATGGPAQGYTF
17 | . | TRBJ2-7 | TRBV5-1 | TRBD2 | TGCGCCAGCAGCAACGGACTAGCGGGAGTTCTCTCCTACGAGCAGTACTTC | CASSNGLAGVLSYEQYF
16 | . | TRBJ2-1 | TRBV7-3 | TRBD2 | TGTGCCAGCAGCCTAAAGAGGGGACTAGCGGAGTATAAGCAGTTCTTC | CASSLKRGLAEYKQFF
15 | once | TRBJ2-1 | TRBV4-3 | . | TGCGCCAGCAGCCAAGAGCGAGACAGCTACAATGAGCAGTTCTTC | CASSQERDSYNEQFF
16 | once | TRBJ2-5 | TRBV11-2 | TRBD2 | TGTGCCAGCAGCTCCCGACTAGCGGGAGGAATGGAGACCCAGTACTTC | CASSSRLAGGMETQYF
14 | . | TRBJ2-3 | TRBV29-1 | TRBD2 | TGCAGCGTTCCGCTAGCGGCTAGCACAGATACGCAGTATTTT | CSVPLAASTDTQYF
15 | . | TRBJ2-1 | TRBV29-1 | . | TGCAGCGTTACGGGACTTCATAGCTCCTACAATGAGCAGTTCTTC | CSVTGLHSSYNEQFF
13 | . | TRBJ2-6 | TRBV5-5 | . | TGTGCCAGCAGGTTGTCTGGGGCCAACGTCCTGACTTTC | CASRLSGANVLTF
16 | . | TRBJ2-5 | TRBV5-1 | . | TGCGCCAGCAGCTTGACGGCAGATATTGGGGAAGAGACCCAGTACTTC | CASSLTADIGEETQYF
19 | . | TRBJ1-5 | TRBV21-1 | . | TGTGCCAGCAGCGAAACAGTATGCCAGGTGAATTTTAGCAATCAGCCCCAGCATTTT | CASSETVCQVNFSNQPQHF
13 | . | TRBJ2-5 | TRBV7-7 | TRBD1 | TGTGCCAGCAGCCAGGGACAGAGGGAGACCCAGTACTTC | CASSQGQRETQYF
15 | . | TRBJ1-1 | TRBV7-9 | TRBD1 | TGTGCCAGCGGGTCCGACAGGGGAATCAACACTGAAGCTTTCTTT | CASGSDRGINTEAFF
8 | few | TRBJ2-1 | TRBV30 | . | TGTGCCTGGAATGAGCAGTTCTTC | CAWNEQFF
15 | . | TRBJ2-7 | TRBV28 | . | TGTGCCAGCAGTTTTCTTGGGGGCAGCTCCTACGAGCAGTACTTC | CASSFLGGSSYEQYF
23 | . | TRBJ2-5 | TRBV19 | TRBD2 | TGTGCCAGTAGTATGACGGGGGTGGCGCAATCTCTGCCCCCTCTAGCGGGACAAGAGACCCAGTACTTC | CASSMTGVAQSLPPLAGQETQYF
17 | . | TRBJ2-5 | TRBV5-1 | . | TGCGCCAGCAGCTTGGCCTTGCCTTCGGTGGGGAGGGAGACCCAGTACTTC | CASSLALPSVGRETQYF
15 | . | TRBJ2-2 | TRBV7-2 | . | TGTGCCAGCAGCTTAGGGACTCCGGGGGCCGGGGAGCTGTTTTTT | CASSLGTPGAGELFF
13 | . | TRBJ1-4 | TRBV2 | . | TGTGCCAGCAGTGAAATCTATGAGCAGGAGTGGTTTTTT | CASSEIYEQEWFF
14 | few | TRBJ2-7 | TRBV6-5 | . | TGTGCCAGCAGTTACCGAGGATCCGAAACCGAGCAGTACTTC | CASSYRGSETEQYF
15 | . | TRBJ1-1 | TRBV6-5 | TRBD1 | TGTGCCAGCAGTTATTCGGGACAGTTAACCCTTGAAGCTTTCTTT | CASSYSGQLTLEAFF
15 | . | TRBJ2-3 | TRBV30 | TRBD2 | TGTGCCTGGAGTTTTCCTAGCGGGGGCACAGATACGCAGTATTTT | CAWSFPSGGTDTQYF
14 | . | TRBJ2-3 | TRBV9 | . | TGTGCCAGCAGCGTAATGGCGGTGCCAGATACGCAGTATTTT | CASSVMAVPDTQYF
15 | . | TRBJ1-2 | TRBV7-2 | . | TGTGCCAGCAGCCCCGGGGGTGGGGTTTTCTATGGCTACACCTTC | CASSPGGGVFYGYTF
16 | . | TRBJ1-2 | TRBV10-3 | TRBD1 | TGTGCCATCAGTGATCGGGACAGGGACGGTGTTCGTGGCTACACCTTC | CAISDRDRDGVRGYTF
15 | . | TRBJ1-5 | TRBV2 | TRBD1 | TGTGCCAGCACCACCGGGACAGGGACTGTTCAGCCCCAGCATTTT | CASTTGTGTVQPQHF
15 | . | TRBJ2-2 | TRBV15 | . | TGTGCCACCAGCACCATTCGTTTGGGTCCCGGGGAGCTGTTTTTT | CATSTIRLGPGELFF
14 | . | TRBJ1-1 | TRBV7-8 | . | TGTGCCAGCAGCTTAGAGGGGTCTTACACTGAAGCTTTCTTT | CASSLEGSYTEAFF
13 | . | TRBJ2-5 | TRBV2 | TRBD1 | TGTGCCAGCTCATGGACAGGGGATGAGACCCAGTACTTC | CASSWTGDETQYF
13 | once | TRBJ2-1 | TRBV28 | TRBD1 | TGTGCCAGCAGCCCCCCAGGGGGCGTCGGGCAGTTCTTC | CASSPPGGVGQFF
16 | . | TRBJ2-1 | TRBV9 | TRBD2 | TGTGCCAGCAGCATGACTAGCGGGATTGTGGAGAATGAGCAGTTCTTC | CASSMTSGIVENEQFF
15 | once | TRBJ2-7 | TRBV27 | . | TGTGCCAGCAGTCACTATCGGCAGGGAAGCTACGAGCAGTACTTC | CASSHYRQGSYEQYF
15 | . | TRBJ2-1 | TRBV5-1 | . | TGCGCCAGCAGCTTGGGTCTAGCCGACTACAATGAGCAGTTCTTC | CASSLGLADYNEQFF
14 | . | TRBJ2-2 | TRBV9 | . | TGTGCCAGCAGCCCCCGGGACCCCACCGGGGAGCTGTTTTTT | CASSPRDPTGELFF
15 | . | TRBJ1-3 | TRBV18 | . | TGTGCCAGCTCACCACCGTTGCCCTCTGGAAACACCATATATTTT | CASSPPLPSGNTIYF
10 | once | TRBJ1-4 | TRBV2 | TRBD1 | TGTGCCAGCAGTGCCCGGGACAGCTTTTTT | CASSARDSFF
16 | . | TRBJ2-5 | TRBV6-6 | . | TGTGCCAGCAGTTACTCTGGGGCGAGTAGCCCAGAGACCCAGTACTTC | CASSYSGASSPETQYF
15 | . | TRBJ2-7 | TRBV19 | TRBD2 | TGTGCCACCTCCCGCGGTCGAGCGGGAATGAACGAGCAGTACTTC | CATSRGRAGMNEQYF
15 | . | TRBJ2-7 | TRBV7-2 | . | TGTGCCAGCAGCCTCACAGGGGAGGCCTCCTACGAGCAGTACTTC | CASSLTGEASYEQYF
17 | . | TRBJ2-5 | TRBV5-1 | TRBD2 | TGCGCCAGCAGCCGCTCGGTCGCGGGACTAGCGGGAGAGACCCAGTACTTC | CASSRSVAGLAGETQYF
14 | . | TRBJ2-1 | TRBV7-7 | . | TGTGCTAGCAGCTCGGGACTCGGAGGGTCTGAGCAGTTCTTC | CASSSGLGGSEQFF
15 | . | TRBJ2-2 | TRBV10-3 | TRBD1 | TGTGCCATCAGTGACCGACAGGGTGGCTCCGGGGAGCTGTTTTTT | CAISDRQGGSGELFF
11 | . | TRBJ2-1 | TRBV5-1 | . | TGCGCCAGCAGGATAGCAGACGAGCAGTTCTTC | CASRIADEQFF
16 | . | TRBJ2-7 | TRBV18 | . | TGTGCCAGCTCACCTAAGGGACAGACGGGAGGCTACGAGCAGTACTTC | CASSPKGQTGGYEQYF
16 | . | TRBJ2-3 | TRBV27 | TRBD1 | TGTGCCAGCAGTTCGGGGCAGGGGGCCGCCACAGATACGCAGTATTTT | CASSSGQGAATDTQYF
13 | once | TRBJ1-2 | TRBV6-5 | . | TGTGCCAGCAGTATCCCCGGGGGTTATGGCTACACCTTC | CASSIPGGYGYTF
15 | . | TRBJ1-1 | TRBV9 | . | TGTGCCAGCAGCGTAGATGGGTGGGGGAACACTGAAGCTTTCTTT | CASSVDGWGNTEAFF
12 | . | TRBJ2-1 | TRBV10-3 | . | TGTGCCATCAGTGATGGAGGCTATGAGCAGTTCTTC | CAISDGGYEQFF
15 | . | TRBJ2-1 | TRBV4-1 | TRBD2 | TGCGCCAGCAGCCAAGGGACTAGCTCCTACAATGAGCAGTTCTTC | CASSQGTSSYNEQFF
14 | once | TRBJ2-5 | TRBV6-6 | . | TGTGCCAGCAGAGATCTAGGGACCCAAGAGACCCAGTACTTC | CASRDLGTQETQYF
15 | . | TRBJ1-1 | TRBV19 | . | TGTGCCAGTACTCGGGGTCGGGGGCGCGACACTGAAGCTTTCTTT | CASTRGRGRDTEAFF
15 | . | TRBJ2-3 | TRBV18 | TRBD2 | TGTGCCAGCTCCGAACTAGCGGGAGTTAGAGATACGCAGTATTTT | CASSELAGVRDTQYF
15 | once | TRBJ2-4 | TRBV28 | TRBD2 | TGTGCCAGCAGTCACTCCGGGACTAGCGGGGGTGGAAAGTACTTC | CASSHSGTSGGGKYF
13 | . | TRBJ1-5 | TRBV5-6 | . | TGTGCCAGCAGCTTCGCGGGAAATCAGCCCCAGCATTTT | CASSFAGNQPQHF